These 18 T cell receptor beta chains originate from one sample sequenced in a study of response to subunit inactivated influenza vaccine. TCRdb called the RT-PCR reads again in MiXCR, with one record for every CDR3 protein. The sample has 430,000 or so distinct CDR3 sequences; about a tenth are singletons. Source: PBMCs from blood, taken more than 35 days after vaccination. These receptors all stem from a man aged 50 to 59 who received an inactivated influenza vaccine.

The sample holds a few counts of this clonotype. The rearrangement links TRBV6-2 or TRBV6-3 to TRBJ1-4; D is unclear. CDR3 length: 13 amino acids. Germline V CDR1 and CDR2: MNHEY, SVGEGT. V gave up 5 bases and J gave up 6 bases, with 10 bases separating them. The CDR3: CASSKDVYEKLFF. The CDR3 DNA reads as TGTGCCAGCAGTAAGGACGTCTATGAAAAACTGTTTTTT.

This clonotype was detected a few times. The V and J genes are TRBV11-2 and TRBJ1-2, with 7 nucleotides matching TRBD1. The CDR3 covers 18 residues. Germline V gene lookup returns CDR1 SGHAT and CDR2 FQNNGV. After removal of 5 bases from V and 2 bases from J, the junction contained 17 bases not matched to a gene. The CDR3 protein is CASSTPRARQGLNYGYTF. The CDR3 DNA follows: TGTGCCAGCAGCACTCCCCGGGCCCGACAGGGACTGAACTATGGCTACACCTTC.

The sample holds a few counts of this clonotype. The junction does not match germline at one end; this may be a read error. The V and J genes are TRBV24-1 and TRBJ2-5; weak D call: TRBD1 (6 bases). CDR3 length equals 14 residues. CDR1 and CDR2 (germline): KGHDR, SFDVKD. CDR3 DNA sequence: TGTGCCACCAGTGATTACCGGGACACCGAGATCCAGTACTTC. This sequence encodes CATSDYRDTEIQYF.

This clonotype was seen at least ten times. J is TRBJ1-1 and V is TRBV6-6; no definite D call. The germline V gene has CDR1 MNHNY and CDR2 SVGAGI (reference sequence). Between the trimmed V and J ends, which lost 2 bases and 1 base, there was a span of 5 bases. This CDR3 has 13 amino acids. In DNA form, the CDR3 reads TGTGCCAGCAGTTACGAGCGGAACACTGAAGCTTTCTTT. This encodes CASSYERNTEAFF.

This clonotype came up a few times. This chain links TRBV12-3 or TRBV12-4 with TRBJ2-7; 7 nucleotides line up with TRBD1. This CDR3 has 17 amino acids. V dropped 4 bases and J dropped 7; count of bases not matched to a gene: 19. CDR3 coding DNA: TGTGCCAGCAGTTACGAGAGGGGGCTTGGGGGCGCGAGGGAGCAGTACTTC. Translating it yields CASSYERGLGGAREQYF.

Here the CDR3 reads CASSLILGSSETQYF. DNA of the CDR3: TGTGCCAGCAGCTTAATACTGGGCAGCTCGGAGACCCAGTACTTC. The chain carries TRBV11-2 and TRBJ2-5; D uncertain. The V end was cut by 2 bases, the J end by 5 bases, with 15 bases between. The germline V gene has CDR1 SGHAT and CDR2 FQNNGV. The CDR3 consists of 15 residues.

J is TRBJ2-3 and V is TRBV4-2; unclear D gene. Per germline, CDR1 LGHNA and CDR2 YNFKEQ. The CDR3 sequence is 12 residues long. The ends were cut back, 3 bases at V and 4 bases at J, with 5 bases in the middle. CDR3 sequence: CASSHSADTQYF. CDR3 coding DNA: TGTGCCAGCAGCCATTCTGCAGATACGCAGTATTTT.

The sample holds a few counts of this clonotype. The chain links TRBV18 to TRBJ2-7; D gene uncertain. Germline V gene sequence: CDR1 KGHSH, CDR2 LQKENI. With 2 bases removed from V and 3 bases from J, the gap between germline ends came to 11 bases. This CDR3 has 14 residues. This chain's CDR3 is CASSPERNSYEQYF. CDR3 nucleotide sequence: TGTGCCAGCTCACCAGAGAGAAACAGCTACGAGCAGTACTTC. Filled out from reference TRBV18 and TRBJ2-7, the complete variable domain reads NAGVMQNPRHLVRRRGQEARLRCSPMKGHSHVYWYRQLPEEGLKFMVYLQKENIIDESGMPKERFSAEFPKEGPSILRIQQVVRGDSAAYFCASSPERNSYEQYFGPGTRLTVT.

The chain has TRBV24-1 and TRBJ2-5, with D perhaps being TRBD1 or TRBD2 (5 bases each). V shed 0 bases and J shed 6 bases, with 10 bases lying between them. Germline CDR1 is KGHDR and CDR2 is SFDVKD. There are 14 residues in the CDR3. The CDR3 nucleotides read TGTGCCACCAGTGATTTGTCAGGGACGAAGACCCAGTACTTC. Amino acids: CATSDLSGTKTQYF.

On this clonotype: The CDR3 does not end in the conserved phenylalanine or tryptophan, so this is likely a read error. J is TRBJ2-1 and V is TRBV20-1, with 8 bases matching TRBD1. This CDR3 has 14 residues. Germline-derived CDR1 and CDR2 are DFQATT and SNEGSKA (reference sequence). Losses at the gene ends were 6 bases for V and 5 bases for J; bases not matched to a gene: 9. CDR3 sequence: CSAPQGALHNEQFL. In DNA form, the CDR3 reads TGCAGTGCACCGCAGGGGGCCCTACACAATGAGCAGTTCTTA.

This clonotype was seen repeatedly, ten times or more. The rearrangement links TRBV20-1 to TRBJ1-2; D is ambiguous. V was shortened by 0 bases and J by 4 bases, with 9 bases between the two germline ends. There are 13 residues in the CDR3. Germline assignment: CDR1 DFQATT and CDR2 SNEGSKA (reference sequence). CDR3 bases: TGCAGTGCTAGAGATCAAGGCAGCTATGGCTACACCTTC. Its protein is CSARDQGSYGYTF.

This clonotype was detected ten times or more. The gene calls are TRBV12-3 or TRBV12-4 and TRBJ1-4; D gene unclear. Trimming left V 5 bases short and J 0 bases short, with 10 bases between. This CDR3 has 15 residues. CDR3 sequence reads: CASSPGGTTNEKLFF. As DNA, the CDR3 is TGTGCCAGCAGTCCCGGAGGTACAACTAATGAAAAACTGTTTTTT.

The chain employs TRBV12-3 or TRBV12-4 and TRBJ2-2; weak D call: TRBD2 (6 bases). Between the trimmed V and J ends, which lost 6 bases and 4 bases, there was a span of 21 bases. The CDR3 runs to 17 residues. CDR3 bases: TGTGCCAGCAGCCCTTGGGCCCGACGGGGGAGCACCGGGGAGCTGTTTTTT. This translates into CASSPWARRGSTGELFF.

This clonotype was found a few times. V gene TRBV4-2 combines with J gene TRBJ1-4; 7 bases match TRBD1. V shed 1 base, J shed 6 bases, and the junction held 11 bases outside the gene matches. This CDR3 region has 17 residues. Per germline, CDR1 LGHNA and CDR2 YNFKEQ. The CDR3 loop reads CASSQGQGLVLDEKLFF. The CDR3 nucleotides are TGTGCCAGCAGCCAAGGACAGGGTTTGGTGCTGGATGAAAAACTGTTTTTT.

The table lists this clonotype with a few counts. V usage is TRBV13 and J usage is TRBJ2-5; 8 positions match TRBD1. The J segment lost 5 bases and the V segment lost 4 bases, leaving 9 bases of the junction unmatched. CDR3 length: 15 amino acids. Germline assignment: CDR1 PRHDT and CDR2 FYEKMQ (reference sequence). The CDR3 protein is CASSSSRGLRETQYF. Written as DNA, the CDR3 is TGTGCCAGCAGCTCCTCCAGGGGGCTTAGGGAGACCCAGTACTTC.

This clonotype turned up a few times. J is TRBJ2-7 and V is TRBV5-6, with 10 nucleotides matching TRBD2. The V and J ends lost 4 bases and 3 bases, in that order; junction bases with no gene match: 4. The CDR3 has 14 residues. Germline CDR1 is SGHDT and CDR2 is YYEEEE. Here the CDR3 DNA reads TGTGCCAGCAGCGTTAAGCGGGGGGGCTACGAGCAGTACTTC. Translated: CASSVKRGGYEQYF.

This clonotype was picked up a small number of times. The gene calls are TRBV7-9 and TRBJ1-1; D call uncertain. Germline V CDR1 and CDR2: SEHNR, FQNEAQ (reference sequence). V was shortened by 1 base and J by 1 base, with 10 bases between the two germline ends. The CDR3 covers 15 residues. CDR3 DNA: TGTGCCAGCAGCTTAGTGTACAGCCGGAACACTGAAGCTTTCTTT. Its protein product is CASSLVYSRNTEAFF.

Many counts were recorded for this clonotype. The gene calls are TRBV20-1 and TRBJ1-6; D remains unclear. This CDR3 has 13 residues. V shed 6 bases and J shed 0 bases, with 6 bases lying between them. Germline values: CDR1 DFQATT, CDR2 SNEGSKA (reference sequence). DNA of the CDR3: TGCAGTGCCGTTAACTCCTATAATTCACCCCTCCACTTT. It encodes CSAVNSYNSPLHF.